This T cell receptor (beta chain) is from a study of blood T cell repertoires in COVID-19. Study at large: In each case, the material was cDNA or gDNA derived from T cells, B-cell-depleted T cells, or PBMCs.

Original handling: How many nucleated cells were present was estimated from reference gene primer amplification. Only in-frame clones appear in the TCRdb table, and some are missing; sequencing was by immunoSEQ multiplex PCR. The V and J calls and clone size were taken over from that table, and D and trimming were inferred from the DNA. This table has under 150,000 clones, 84% appearing once. The CDR3 has 13 amino acids. In germline, CDR1 is SGHKS, CDR2 YYEKEE (reference sequence). Trimming took 4 bases from V and 4 from J, leaving 9 bases between them. The specimen was peripheral blood. The gene calls are TRBV5-5 and TRBJ1-5, with D unclear. The source is a woman between 55 and 75 years old with acute or convalescent COVID-19. The CDR3 coding sequence is TGTGCCAGCAGCGCCGACACGAATCAGCCCCAGCATTTT. This encodes CASSADTNQPQHF. Filled out from reference TRBV5-5 and TRBJ1-5, the complete variable domain reads DAGVTQSPTHLIKTRGQQVTLRCSPISGHKSVSWYQQVLGQGPQFIFQYYEKEERGRGNFPDRFSARQFPNYSSELNVNALLLGDSALYLCASSADTNQPQHFGDGTRLSIL.